What follows is one T cell receptor beta chain and its context. The antigen is unknown. The data are from a study of T cells after yellow fever vaccination. The study's findings and limits: CD4 and CD8 compartments shared a small share of clonotypes. Peaking faster, on day 5 versus 15, the secondary response was nonetheless weaker. Once the booster was given, most primary-vaccination clones reappeared, at about 96% for CD4 and over 85% for CD8.

Generation of TCR cDNA used 5'RACE template switching (which added a universal primer site and UMIs). TCRdb analysed the 5' RACE reads with MiXCR anew, one entry per CDR3 protein. The profile covers around 340,000 distinct CDR3 sequences, with 8.7% appearing a single time and roughly 18% taken by the ten largest. CDR1 and CDR2 (germline): LNHDA, SQIVND (reference sequence). This CDR3 is built from 14 residues. V shed 5 bases, J shed 6 bases, and the junction held 5 bases outside the gene matches. Source: PBMCs, taken on the day of the first yellow fever vaccination. This TCR was sampled from a young man who received the YFV17D yellow fever vaccine. The chain carries TRBV19 and TRBJ2-2; 8 bases agree with TRBD2. The CDR3 nucleotides read TGTGCCAGTAGTCAACCGGGAGGGCCCGGGGAGCTGTTTTTT. Residues: CASSQPGGPGELFF. The whole variable domain, filled in from reference TRBV19 and TRBJ2-2, reads DGGITQSPKYLFRKEGQNVTLSCEQNLNHDAMYWYRQDPGQGLRLIYYSQIVNDFQKGDIAEGYSVSREKKESFPLTVTSAQKNPTAFYLCASSQPGGPGELFFGEGSRLTVL.